The following is a T cell receptor beta chain sequence with its context. Method: immunoSEQ multiplex PCR; TCRdb's copy keeps in-frame clones and lacks some. The sample records 75,000 to 100,000 clones, 88% being singletons. This specimen comes from a study of T cell responses to AZD1222 COVID-19 vaccine. This CDR3 contains 17 residues. Germline values: CDR1 SGHTA, CDR2 FQGNSA. J lost 2 bases, V lost 0 bases, and 6 bases had no gene match. This receptor was taken from an adult in good health. The gene calls are TRBV7-2 and TRBJ1-5; 8 bases match TRBD1. The sample consisted of peripheral blood, taken on day 0 of AZD1222 vaccination. The CDR3 DNA sequence: TGTGCCAGCAGCTTAGCCGCCGGGGGACAGGGCAATCAGCCCCAGCATTTT. It specifies CASSLAAGGQGNQPQHF.